These T cell receptor beta chains were read from a single sample in a study of vaccination and CD4 T cells after COVID-19. These receptors are not linked to any known antigen. TCRdb reprocessed the PCR reads with MiXCR, giving one entry per CDR3 protein. The data show roughly 11,000 distinct CDR3 sequences, with roughly 72% seen just once and around 10% held by the top ten. Material for sequencing was CD4+ T cells from blood, cultured in vitro. The receptors here all came from a human donor who had recovered from COVID-19. CDR3s include the opening cysteine and the closing phenylalanine or tryptophan. The D gene is left open where the match is weak. Clone size is not always given. Where it is, it says once, few, many or a class for expanded clones.

V: TRBV6-2/TRBV6-3; size: .; D: .; J: TRBJ1-1; CDR3: CASSYGQSEAFF; DNA: TGTGCCAGCAGTTACGGACAATCTGAAGCTTTCTTT
V: TRBV28; size: .; D: .; J: TRBJ2-7; CDR3: CASSFIRLGEQYF; DNA: TGTGCCAGCAGTTTCATCAGGTTGGGGGAGCAGTACTTC
V: TRBV20-1; size: .; D: TRBD1; J: TRBJ1-5; CDR3: CSASQGAGSNQPQHF; DNA: TGCAGTGCTTCACAGGGGGCGGGAAGCAATCAGCCCCAGCATTTT
V: TRBV20-1; size: .; D: .; J: TRBJ2-5; CDR3: CSARSPGVETQYF; DNA: TGCAGTGCTAGGAGTCCGGGAGTCGAGACCCAGTACTTC
V: TRBV6-1; size: .; D: .; J: TRBJ1-6; CDR3: CASSDVGRINSPLHF; DNA: TGTGCCAGCAGTGATGTTGGGCGGATAAATTCACCCCTCCACTTT
V: TRBV5-1; size: .; D: .; J: TRBJ1-2; CDR3: CASSSTRGENGYTF; DNA: TGCGCCAGCAGCTCCACTAGGGGGGAGAATGGCTACACCTTC
V: TRBV28; size: .; D: .; J: TRBJ1-5; CDR3: CASSPGQLSNQPQHF; DNA: TGTGCCAGCAGCCCAGGACAGCTTAGCAATCAGCCCCAGCATTTT
V: TRBV20-1; size: .; D: .; J: TRBJ1-2; CDR3: CSARTQQANYGYTF; DNA: TGCAGTGCTAGAACGCAACAGGCAAACTATGGCTACACCTTC
V: TRBV27; size: few; D: .; J: TRBJ2-5; CDR3: CASSPTQPSQETQYF; DNA: TGTGCCAGCAGTCCTACCCAGCCCAGCCAAGAGACCCAGTACTTC
V: TRBV20-1; size: .; D: TRBD1; J: TRBJ1-5; CDR3: CSAQTGVTVQPQHF; DNA: TGCAGTGCGCAAACAGGGGTCACGGTTCAGCCCCAGCATTTT
V: TRBV20-1; size: .; D: .; J: TRBJ1-4; CDR3: CSARLGVGEKLFF; DNA: TGCAGTGCTAGATTGGGGGTCGGGGAAAAACTGTTTTTT
V: TRBV6-2/TRBV6-3; size: .; D: TRBD1; J: TRBJ1-2; CDR3: CASTSARQGSNGYTF; DNA: TGTGCCAGCACCTCAGCGAGACAGGGGTCTAATGGCTACACCTTC
V: TRBV19; size: .; D: TRBD1; J: TRBJ1-5; CDR3: CASSIQDRGRYQPQHF; DNA: TGTGCCAGTAGTATCCAGGACAGGGGGCGGTATCAGCCCCAGCATTTT
V: TRBV20-1; size: .; D: .; J: TRBJ2-3; CDR3: CSARPPISTDTQYF; DNA: TGCAGTGCTAGACCCCCGATTAGCACAGATACGCAGTATTTT
V: TRBV20-1; size: .; D: .; J: TRBJ1-6; CDR3: CSARRGSSYNSPLHF; DNA: TGCAGTGCTCGAAGGGGTAGCTCCTATAATTCACCCCTCCACTTT
V: TRBV2; size: .; D: .; J: TRBJ2-5; CDR3: CASSRTGLSRKTQYF; DNA: TGTGCCAGCAGTCGAACAGGCTTAAGTCGGAAGACCCAGTACTTC
V: TRBV29-1; size: .; D: .; J: TRBJ1-1; CDR3: CSASPRPNTEAFF; DNA: TGCAGCGCCTCACCCAGGCCGAACACTGAAGCTTTCTTT
V: TRBV20-1; size: .; D: .; J: TRBJ1-1; CDR3: CSARRVGRTRVTEAFF; DNA: TGCAGTGCTAGGCGGGTGGGCAGGACTCGGGTCACTGAAGCTTTCTTT
V: TRBV10-3; size: few; D: .; J: TRBJ1-2; CDR3: CAISVGGRQYGYTF; DNA: TGTGCCATCAGCGTCGGGGGTCGTCAATATGGCTACACCTTC
V: TRBV7-6; size: .; D: .; J: TRBJ2-1; CDR3: CASSLMGGQSYNEQFF; DNA: TGTGCCAGCAGCTTGATGGGAGGACAGTCCTACAATGAGCAGTTCTTC
V: TRBV2; size: .; D: TRBD1; J: TRBJ1-1; CDR3: CASSRQGPGEAFF; DNA: TGTGCCAGCAGTAGACAGGGACCCGGGGAAGCTTTCTTT
V: TRBV6-1; size: few; D: .; J: TRBJ1-1; CDR3: CASKPGGEHTGNTEAFF; DNA: TGTGCCAGCAAACCCGGTGGTGAACATACGGGGAACACTGAAGCTTTCTTT
V: TRBV7-3; size: .; D: TRBD1; J: TRBJ2-2; CDR3: CASSPERGRNGELFF; DNA: TGTGCCAGCAGCCCAGAAAGGGGGCGGAACGGGGAGCTGTTTTTT
V: TRBV7-2; size: .; D: .; J: TRBJ2-7; CDR3: CASSLAGRPRGAYEQYF; DNA: TGTGCCAGCAGCTTAGCGGGGAGACCTCGTGGAGCCTACGAGCAGTACTTC
V: TRBV10-3; size: .; D: .; J: TRBJ2-4; CDR3: CAISARTEKNIQYF; DNA: TGTGCCATCAGTGCGAGGACAGAAAAAAACATTCAGTACTTC
V: TRBV20-1; size: .; D: .; J: TRBJ1-2; CDR3: CSARSGFHTF; DNA: TGCAGTGCTAGGTCGGGTTTTCACACCTTC
V: TRBV12-3/TRBV12-4; size: .; D: TRBD1; J: TRBJ2-5; CDR3: CASSFGTGGETQYF; DNA: TGTGCCAGCAGTTTCGGGACAGGGGGAGAGACCCAGTACTTC
V: TRBV18; size: .; D: TRBD1; J: TRBJ1-2; CDR3: CASSPDRGSYGYTF; DNA: TGTGCCAGCTCACCGGACAGGGGAAGCTATGGCTACACCTTC
V: TRBV7-2; size: .; D: .; J: TRBJ1-2; CDR3: CAIPRNYGYTF; DNA: TGTGCCATTCCGAGGAACTATGGCTACACCTTC